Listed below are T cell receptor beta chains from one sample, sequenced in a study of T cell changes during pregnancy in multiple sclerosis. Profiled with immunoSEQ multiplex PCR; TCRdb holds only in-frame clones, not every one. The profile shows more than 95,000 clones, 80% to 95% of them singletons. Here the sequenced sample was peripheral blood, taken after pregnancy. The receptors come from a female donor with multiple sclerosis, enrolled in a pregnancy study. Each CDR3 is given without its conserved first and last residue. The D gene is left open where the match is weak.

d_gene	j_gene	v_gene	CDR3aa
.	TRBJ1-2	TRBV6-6	ASSYGDNSYGYT
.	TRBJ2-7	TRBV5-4	ASSLEGTLGLASYEQY
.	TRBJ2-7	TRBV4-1	ASREQGSYEQY
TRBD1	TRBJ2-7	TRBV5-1	ASSVWTGTYEQY
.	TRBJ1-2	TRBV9	ASSSTSLYGYT
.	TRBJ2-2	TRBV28	ASSQQNTGELF
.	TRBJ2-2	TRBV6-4	ASGSGYPGGANTGELF
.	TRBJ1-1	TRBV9	ASSGRGSGTEAF
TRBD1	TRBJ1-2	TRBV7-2	ASSSTGGYGYT
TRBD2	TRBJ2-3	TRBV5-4	ASSEPTSGSDTQY
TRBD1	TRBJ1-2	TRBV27	ASSLSTGGNYGYT
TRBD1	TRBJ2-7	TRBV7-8	ASSPREGQGYEQY
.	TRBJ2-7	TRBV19	ASSYGLAYEQY
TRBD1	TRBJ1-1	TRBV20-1	RPGQGVLAF
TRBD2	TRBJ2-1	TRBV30	AWRGGSYNEQF
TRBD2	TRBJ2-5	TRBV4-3	ASSLLVGREGRETQY
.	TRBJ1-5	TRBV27	ASSGQYSNQPQH
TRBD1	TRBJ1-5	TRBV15	ATRTGALNQPQH
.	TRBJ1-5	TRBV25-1	ASSGGGSQPQH
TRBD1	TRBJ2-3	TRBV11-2	ASSSGQATSTDTQY
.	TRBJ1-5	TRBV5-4	ATQPVRGFNQPQH
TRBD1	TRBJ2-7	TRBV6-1	ASSDLGTGEVEQY
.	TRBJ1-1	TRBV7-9	ASSLSGGLNTEAF
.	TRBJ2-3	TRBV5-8	ASSLLRGSGTDTQY
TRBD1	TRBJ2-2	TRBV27	ASSFRQGSYFTGELF